This T cell receptor (beta chain) was recovered during a study of shared clonotypes between healthy human individuals. Naive CD8 populations comprised CD45RO-negative cells positively selected for CCR7, excluding terminally differentiated effector memory CD45RA+ cells. V lost 8 bases, J lost 7 bases, and 18 bases lay in between. CDR1 MNHEY and CDR2 SMNVEV come from the germline V gene (reference sequence). The CDR3 extends over 13 amino acids. The protocol was immunoSEQ multiplex PCR, while the TCRdb copy is restricted to in-frame clones and leaves out a portion. The sample includes around 1.9 million clones, roughly 91% of them seen just once. Study observations and caveats: Shared clonotypes: roughly 4.5% naive CD4, 3.5% to 4% naive CD8, 2.3% memory CD4, 0.4% to 0.45% memory CD8.

As to this clone: Its antigen is not identified.

The sequenced sample consisted of naive CD8+ T cells from PBMCs. The chain recombines TRBV27 with TRBJ2-7, with D possibly matching TRBD1 (6 bases). The receptor was isolated from a man in his late teens or twenties in good health. Some clones in this sample may be carry-over from other donors' samples. For the CDR3, the DNA is TGTGCCAGCTCCGGCGACAGGTCCTCTGAGCAGTACTTC. This translates into CASSGDRSSEQYF.